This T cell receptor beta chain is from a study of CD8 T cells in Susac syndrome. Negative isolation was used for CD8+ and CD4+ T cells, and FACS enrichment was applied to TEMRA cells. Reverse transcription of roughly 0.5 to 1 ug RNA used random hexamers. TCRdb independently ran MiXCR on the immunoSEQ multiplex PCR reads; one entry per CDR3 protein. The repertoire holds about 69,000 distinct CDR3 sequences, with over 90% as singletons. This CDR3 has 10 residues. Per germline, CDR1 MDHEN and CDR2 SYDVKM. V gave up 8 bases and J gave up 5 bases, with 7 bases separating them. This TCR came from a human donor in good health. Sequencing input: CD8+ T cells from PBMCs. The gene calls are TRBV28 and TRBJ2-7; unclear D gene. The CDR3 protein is CASGDNEQYF. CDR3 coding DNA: TGTGCCAGCGGAGACAACGAGCAGTACTTC.